The 10 T cell receptor beta chains presented below share a single source sample, sequenced in a study of CD8+ T cells in alopecia areata listed by TCRdb under 2018. The library was prepared using the immunoSEQ multiplex PCR assay. RNA was extracted from all samples and reverse transcribed into cDNA as template for TCR sequencing. Here the immuneACCESS table is served through TCRdb, limited to in-frame sequences with V and J called. Missing clones are a known gap in these copies; in checked studies unresolved V genes cover under half, and the rest lacks a known reason. The sample yields approximately 58,000 clones; roughly 47% were counted once. About 53% of the sample is held by the ten biggest clonotypes. Sequenced material: NKG2D-low CD8+ T cells sorted from blood. The intended sense of this specimen's cell subset or site label: sorted CD8+ NKG2D-low blood T cells. These TCRs come from a human donor with alopecia areata.

The chain has TRBV28 and TRBJ2-7; D could derive from TRBD1 or TRBD2 (5 bases each). Trimming cost V 3 bases and J 6 bases, with 18 bases left between them. Germline CDR1 is MDHEN and CDR2 is SYDVKM. The CDR3 runs to 15 residues. The CDR3 spells CASSLMGTLLGEQYF. The CDR3 nucleotides read TGTGCCAGCAGTTTGATGGGGACCCTGTTGGGCGAGCAGTACTTC.

V is TRBV5-6 and J is TRBJ2-5; perhaps TRBD2 as D (6 bases). CDR3 length equals 14 residues. V was pared by 0 bases and J by 10 bases, with 16 bases between. Per germline, CDR1 SGHDT and CDR2 YYEEEE. The CDR3 sequence is CASSLGAGPGDQYF. Written as DNA, the CDR3 is TGTGCCAGCAGCTTGGGGGCAGGCCCGGGAGACCAGTACTTC.

The rearrangement joins TRBV4-2 to TRBJ2-5, with 8 bases that match TRBD2. V lost 4 bases, J lost 5 bases, and 9 bases stayed unmatched. The CDR3 sequence is 15 residues long. In germline, CDR1 is LGHNA, CDR2 YNFKEQ. CDR3 amino acids: CASSLTSDGSETQYF. CDR3 sequence (DNA): TGTGCCAGCAGCCTGACTAGCGACGGGTCGGAGACCCAGTACTTC.

This clone came up a few times. This chain joins TRBV29-1 and TRBJ1-4; D call uncertain. The length of the CDR3 is 17 residues. V was trimmed by 2 bases and J by 0 bases, leaving 16 bases between them. Germline values: CDR1 SQVTM, CDR2 ANQGSEA. CDR3: CSVETITSGSTNEKLFF. The CDR3 DNA sequence: TGCAGCGTTGAAACCATTACCAGTGGTTCAACTAATGAAAAACTGTTTTTT.

The rearrangement joins TRBV29-1 to TRBJ2-7; 8 bases align to TRBD1. Germline lookup yields CDR1 SQVTM and CDR2 ANQGSEA. Unmatched junction bases numbered 8, after V lost 6 bases and J lost 4 bases. This CDR3 is built from 13 residues. The CDR3 sequence is CSVRTGQGYEQYF. CDR3 nucleotides: TGCAGCGTCCGCACCGGACAGGGATACGAGCAGTACTTC.

As DNA, the CDR3 is TGTGCCAGCAGCTTGGCGGGGGAGAGCCAAGAGACCCAGTACTTC. Encoded protein: CASSLAGESQETQYF. This chain connects TRBV5-4 to TRBJ2-5; weak D call: TRBD2 (6 bases). The CDR3 runs to 15 residues. V was cut by 0 bases and J by 1 base, with 10 bases left in between. Germline assignment: CDR1 SGHNT and CDR2 YYREEE (reference sequence).

V gene TRBV5-1 combines with J gene TRBJ2-7; D is possibly TRBD2 (6 bases). V was shortened by 4 bases and J by 2 bases, with 13 bases between the two germline ends. Per germline, CDR1 SGHRS and CDR2 YFSETQ. This CDR3 has 14 amino acids. The CDR3 DNA reads as TGCGCCAGCAGCCCTGGCGGGAACACCTACGAGCAGTACTTC. Its translation: CASSPGGNTYEQYF.

The gene calls are TRBV7-9 and TRBJ2-5; 9 bases map to TRBD1. TRBJ2-7 matches the DNA end more closely, so the J call is doubtful. The length of the CDR3 is 15 residues. The germline CDR1 and CDR2 sequences are SEHNR and FQNEAQ (reference sequence). CDR3 sequence reads: CASSLPGQGPYEQYF. CDR3 DNA: TGTGCCAGCAGTCTACCGGGACAGGGACCATACGAGCAGTACTTC.

This rearrangement joins TRBV7-9 to TRBJ2-1; maybe TRBD2 (5 bases). CDR3 length equals 15 residues. Germline CDR1 SEHNR, CDR2 FQNEAQ (reference sequence). Trimming cost V 10 bases and J 2 bases, with 18 bases left between them. The CDR3 nucleotides read TGTGCCACCTCGAGGGCCCTGGGCACCTACAATGAGCAGTTCTTC. Translation: CATSRALGTYNEQFF.

The chain recombines TRBV27 with TRBJ2-7; TRBD2 matches at 7 bases. The CDR3 contains 15 residues. CDR1 and CDR2 (germline): MNHEY, SMNVEV (reference sequence). The trim removed 6 bases at V and 5 bases at J, leaving 13 bases unmatched. The CDR3 DNA follows: TGTGCCAGCAGATTAAAGGGCGGGAGCGTCAACGAGCAGTACTTC. This translates into CASRLKGGSVNEQYF.